A selection of T cell receptor beta chains follows, all from one sample in a study of CD8+CD57+ T cells in acquired aplastic anemia. From the reads, TCRdb called clonotypes with MiXCR, one entry per CDR3 protein. The sample shows some 200,000 distinct CDR3 sequences, around 45% of them seen only once. Sequenced input: sorted CD4+, CD8+, or CD8+CD57+ T cells (not recorded which) from PBMCs. The receptors originated from a human donor with aplastic anemia. Each CDR3 is given with its conserved first and last residue. Fields, in order: V gene, CDR3 length, clone size, J gene, CDR3 protein. Size is omitted from some rows. Given values are once, few, many or a class for expanded clones.

>TRBV11-2|15|-|TRBJ1-6
CASSFRDRANSPLHF
>TRBV20-1|15|many|TRBJ2-1
CSARDPSGSTNEQFF
>TRBV2|14|many|TRBJ2-7
CASSIGQGLYEQYF
>TRBV24-1|21|-|TRBJ2-7
CATSDFYPGTGRTPQWEEQYF
>TRBV7-6|14|few|TRBJ2-5
CASSLERGRETQYF
>TRBV7-9|11|few|TRBJ2-7
CARRSEGEQYF
>TRBV11-1|16|-|TRBJ2-3
CASIPVWGGDTDTQYF
>TRBV7-2|13|many|TRBJ1-2
CASSPSPSYGYTF
>TRBV19|11|-|TRBJ1-2
CASSTPRGYTF
>TRBV20-1|13|-|TRBJ1-2
CGAAPTGTNSYTF
>TRBV11-3|12|many|TRBJ2-2
CASRGGAGELFF
>TRBV15|18|-|TRBJ2-3
CATSRDPSRGEGTDTQYF
>TRBV6-2/TRBV6-3|16|-|TRBJ2-3
CASSYSPGQGAYTQYF
>TRBV19|14|-|TRBJ1-5
CASSGGRALQPQHF
>TRBV19|14|many|TRBJ1-5
CASTPPGGNQPQHF
>TRBV11-3|12|many|TRBJ2-1
CASRGTVSEQFF
>TRBV6-1|16|-|TRBJ1-6
CASSLPRDRGFPPLRF
>TRBV11-1|16|-|TRBJ2-3
CASSPYSGTSTDTQYF
>TRBV19|15|-|TRBJ2-3
CASMGLAGSTDTQYF
>TRBV11-2|14|many|TRBJ1-1
CASSSGQMNTEAFF
>TRBV2|14|-|TRBJ1-5
CASRNSVSNQPQHF
>TRBV19|12|-|TRBJ2-2
CASSAWTGELFF
>TRBV3-1|14|many|TRBJ2-7
CASSPGLAFYEQYF
>TRBV29-1|12|once|TRBJ1-4
CSVEDPNEKLFF
>TRBV7-2|12|few|TRBJ2-5
CASSPSWETQYF
>TRBV5-1|12|-|TRBJ2-3
CASSEQFDTQYF
>TRBV7-9|12|-|TRBJ1-4
CASSLEETILFF
>TRBV20-1|14|many|TRBJ2-1
CSASTGPSYNEQFF
>TRBV29-1|12|-|TRBJ1-2
CSALQGNYGYTF
>TRBV18|14|-|TRBJ1-3
CASSPTGYGNTIYF
>TRBV3-1|19|-|TRBJ1-6
CASSQDRLGCLRYNSPLHF
>TRBV10-1|14|few|TRBJ1-1
CASSESQTITEAFF
>TRBV9|14|many|TRBJ2-5
CASSVGLARETQYF
>TRBV24-1|15|-|TRBJ1-2
CATSDFDAQAWGYTF
>TRBV19|14|-|TRBJ1-3
CASGQGAVVNTIYF
>TRBV18|15|few|TRBJ2-7
CASSPSQGSSYEQYF
>TRBV15|17|once|TRBJ2-5
CATSSPGLAGKAETQYF
>TRBV2|12|-|TRBJ1-2
CSGRTRTYGYTF
>TRBV11-2|14|-|TRBJ2-5
CASSPHQGFETQYF
>TRBV12-3/TRBV12-4|14|many|TRBJ2-7
CASSLGLGSREQYF
>TRBV7-2|14|few|TRBJ2-7
CASSPSDWGREQYF
>TRBV29-1|14|few|TRBJ1-1
CSVDPGGPITEAFF
>TRBV24-1|13|many|TRBJ1-1
CATRTTGETEAFF
>TRBV2|14|many|TRBJ1-4
CASSLEMANEKLFF
>TRBV2|13|-|TRBJ1-5
CASAPEDRQPQHF
>TRBV30|15|-|TRBJ2-2
CAFQKGPRNTGELFF
>TRBV6-1|15|-|TRBJ1-3
CASSSGTGSGNTIYF
>TRBV29-1|16|many|TRBJ1-5
CSVGGTRGGSNQPQHF
>TRBV20-1|15|many|TRBJ2-5
CSAQSYGPSQETQYF
>TRBV7-8|16|-|TRBJ1-2
CASSLAYWDTVDGYTF
>TRBV2|12|-|TRBJ1-6
CASRGQGSPLHF
>TRBV7-2|11|-|TRBJ2-1
CASSERLVGFF
>TRBV24-1|11|-|TRBJ2-7
CAIGTHYEQYF
>TRBV12-3/TRBV12-4|14|-|TRBJ1-5
CASSLTGTSQPQHF
>TRBV24-1|14|few|TRBJ2-3
CATSVRDSSDTQYF
>TRBV20-1|16|-|TRBJ2-4
CSAPSGRAGAKNIQYF